This record covers a single T cell receptor (beta chain). The sample originates from a study of T cell changes during pregnancy in multiple sclerosis. This CDR3 comprises 15 residues. Looked up from germline, CDR1 is MGHDK and CDR2 is SYGVNS. V was pared by 0 bases and J by 7 bases, with 15 bases between. Here immunoSEQ multiplex PCR was the method, and the copy in TCRdb shows in-frame clones only, minus some. Of tens of thousands of clones detected, around 92% appear once; the ten largest clones hold just over 2%. J is TRBJ1-2 and V is TRBV25-1; D is undetermined. This sequence originates from a female donor with multiple sclerosis, enrolled in a pregnancy study. This sample comprised peripheral blood, obtained after pregnancy. The CDR3 reads CASSEYSRLTGGYTF. CDR3 coding DNA: TGTGCCAGCAGTGAATATAGTCGTCTTACCGGTGGCTACACCTTC.